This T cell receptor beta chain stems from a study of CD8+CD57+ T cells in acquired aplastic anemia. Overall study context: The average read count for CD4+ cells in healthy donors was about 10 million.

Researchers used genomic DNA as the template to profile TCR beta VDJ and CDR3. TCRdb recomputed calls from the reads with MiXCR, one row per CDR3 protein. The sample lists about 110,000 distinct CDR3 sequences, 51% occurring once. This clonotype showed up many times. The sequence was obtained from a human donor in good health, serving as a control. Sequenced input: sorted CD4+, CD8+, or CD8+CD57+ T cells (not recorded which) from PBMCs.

The DNA of the CDR3 is TGTGCCAGCAGCTTATATCCTCATCAGGGGGATAACTATGGCTACACCTTC. This encodes CASSLYPHQGDNYGYTF. This chain joins TRBV7-9 and TRBJ1-2; 7 positions agree with TRBD1. The V gene's germline CDR1 is SEHNR and CDR2 FQNEAQ (reference sequence). V was clipped by 2 bases and J by 1 base; unmatched bases: 10. The CDR3 runs 17 residues.